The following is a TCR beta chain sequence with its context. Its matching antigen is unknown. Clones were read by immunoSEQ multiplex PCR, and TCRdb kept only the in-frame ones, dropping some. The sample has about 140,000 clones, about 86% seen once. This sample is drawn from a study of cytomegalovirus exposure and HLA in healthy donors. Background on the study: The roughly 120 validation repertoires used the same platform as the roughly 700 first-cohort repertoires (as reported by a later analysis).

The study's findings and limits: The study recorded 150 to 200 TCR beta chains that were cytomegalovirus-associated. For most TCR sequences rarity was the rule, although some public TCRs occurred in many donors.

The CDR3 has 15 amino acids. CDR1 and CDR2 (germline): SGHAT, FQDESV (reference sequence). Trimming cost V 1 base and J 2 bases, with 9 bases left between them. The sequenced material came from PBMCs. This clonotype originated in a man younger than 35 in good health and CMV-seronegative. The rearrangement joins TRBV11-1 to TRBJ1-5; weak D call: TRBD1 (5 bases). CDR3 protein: CASSLGQGGNQPQHF. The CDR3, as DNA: TGTGCCAGCAGCTTAGGCCAGGGTGGCAATCAGCCCCAGCATTTT.